A single sample is the source of the 16 T cell receptor beta chains below, sequenced in a study of cytotoxic CD8 clonotypes in ibrutinib-treated CLL. Repertoires were generated with immunoSEQ multiplex PCR, while TCRdb's copy carries only in-frame clones and drops some. The sample consists of hundreds of thousands of clones, about 75% of them appearing once. The sequences come from PBMCs, collected after 12 months of ibrutinib treatment. Source of these receptors: a human donor with chronic lymphocytic leukemia.

J is TRBJ2-1 and V is TRBV5-1; the match to TRBD2 covers 7 bases. The trim removed 1 base at V and 4 bases at J, leaving 5 bases unmatched. CDR1 is SGHRS, CDR2 YFSETQ, per germline. The CDR3 has 15 amino acids. The CDR3 DNA is TGCGCCAGCAGCTTGATACCGCGGGAGTACAATGAGCAGTTCTTC. Encoded protein: CASSLIPREYNEQFF. Drawing the rest from reference TRBV5-1 and TRBJ2-1, the complete variable domain is KAGVTQTPRYLIKTRGQQVTLSCSPISGHRSVSWYQQTPGQGLQFLFEYFSETQRNKGNFPGRFSGRQFSNSRSEMNVSTLELGDSALYLCASSLIPREYNEQFFGPGTRLTVL.

V usage is TRBV29-1 and J usage is TRBJ1-2; D may be TRBD1 (6 bases). The germline CDR1 and CDR2 sequences are SQVTM and ANQGSEA. This CDR3 has 13 amino acids. V lost 7 bases, J lost 4 bases, and 16 bases lay in between. Here the CDR3 reads CSAGTGTGYGYTF. The CDR3 bases are TGCAGCGCTGGTACAGGGACGGGCTATGGCTACACCTTC.

As to this clone: Germline is not matched at one junction end, which may reflect a read error. This sequence joins TRBV7-7 and TRBJ2-7; 7 bases fit TRBD2. The CDR3 loop spans 13 amino acids. Germline CDR1 SSHAT, CDR2 FNYEAQ (reference sequence). For the CDR3, the DNA is TGTGCTAGCAGCTTGGGAGCGGGGTACGAGCAGTACTTC. It translates to CASSLGAGYEQYF.

The chain couples TRBV18 to TRBJ2-7; D is unclear. V was clipped by 4 bases and J by 5 bases, with 18 bases between them. The germline V gene has CDR1 KGHSH and CDR2 LQKENI. The CDR3 covers 15 residues. The CDR3, as DNA: TGTGCCAGCTCACTACAAGCTCCCCCGTTGGACGAGCAGTACTTC. As protein: CASSLQAPPLDEQYF.

There are a few counts of this clone. The rearrangement joins TRBV28 to TRBJ2-2; no reliable D call. V lost 6 bases and J lost 1, with 12 bases in between. Germline V gene lookup returns CDR1 MDHEN and CDR2 SYDVKM. The CDR3 extends over 15 amino acids. CDR3 in amino acids: CASSRRLLNTGELFF. The DNA for the CDR3 is TGTGCCAGCAGCCGCAGACTTTTGAACACCGGGGAGCTGTTTTTT. The full variable domain, its missing parts supplied by reference TRBV28 and TRBJ2-2, is DVKVTQSSRYLVKRTGEKVFLECVQDMDHENMFWYRQDPGLGLRLIYFSYDVKMKEKGDIPEGYSVSREKKERFSLILESASTNQTSMYLCASSRRLLNTGELFFGEGSRLTVL.

This chain joins TRBV11-2 and TRBJ1-1; TRBD1 matches at 8 bases. The germline V gene encodes CDR1 SGHAT and CDR2 FQNNGV. V lost 5 bases to trimming and J lost 2 bases; unmatched junction nucleotides: 16. The CDR3 has 18 amino acids. In DNA, the CDR3 is TGTGCCAGCAGCAAACCACAGGGGGAGGGGAGGGGTAACACTGAAGCTTTCTTT. It codes for CASSKPQGEGRGNTEAFF.

The V call is TRBV30, the J call TRBJ1-5, with TRBD1 as a possible D gene (6 bases). CDR1 GTSNPN and CDR2 SVGIG come from the germline V gene (reference sequence). Trimming left V 1 base short and J 9 bases short, with 13 bases between. This CDR3 has 13 amino acids. This chain's CDR3 is CAWSGDMGGPQHF. In DNA form, the CDR3 reads TGTGCCTGGAGTGGGGACATGGGCGGGCCCCAGCATTTT.

The V call is TRBV7-2, the J call TRBJ1-6; 7 bases agree with TRBD1. Germline CDR1 and CDR2: SGHTA and FQGNSA. V lost 3 bases, J lost 9 bases, and 2 bases stayed unmatched. The CDR3 extends over 13 amino acids. The chain's CDR3 is CASSLTGFSPLHF. In DNA, the CDR3 is TGTGCCAGCAGCTTGACAGGGTTTTCACCCCTCCACTTT.

The gene calls are TRBV7-8 and TRBJ1-4, with unresolved D. Trimming removed 6 bases at V and 4 bases at J, with 9 bases between. The CDR3 extends over 13 amino acids. CDR1 is SGHVS and CDR2 is FQNEAQ in the germline V gene. The CDR3: CASRRRGNEKLFF. The DNA of the CDR3 is TGTGCCAGCAGACGACGGGGTAATGAAAAACTGTTTTTT.

The gene calls are TRBV10-3 and TRBJ1-4, with 9 nucleotides matching TRBD1. J gave up 7 bases and V 8 bases, and 8 bases lay outside the gene matches. The CDR3 spans 14 residues. Germline V gene sequence: CDR1 ENHRY, CDR2 SYGVKD. The CDR3 DNA reads TGTGCCATCCGGGGGGACAGGGACGGTGAAAAACTGTTTTTT. This translates into CAIRGDRDGEKLFF.

The J gene is TRBJ1-2, the V gene TRBV19, with 10 bases fitting TRBD1. J gave up 3 bases and V 8 bases, and 12 bases lay outside the gene matches. This CDR3 contains 16 residues. The V gene's germline CDR1 is LNHDA and CDR2 SQIVND (reference sequence). The CDR3 bases are TGTGCCAGTGGGGGACAGGGGTCAGGAGTCGACTATGGCTACACCTTC. Translation gives CASGGQGSGVDYGYTF.

V and J are TRBV9 and TRBJ1-2, with D possibly TRBD1 on 6 matching bases. The CDR3 is 14 residues long. V lost 4 bases and J 4 bases, leaving 14 bases between the germline ends. In germline, CDR1 is SGDLS, CDR2 YYNGEE. The CDR3 reads CASSLRQDLYGYTF. DNA of the CDR3: TGTGCCAGCAGCTTAAGACAGGACCTCTATGGCTACACCTTC.

This clone has only a few counts. The chain recombines TRBV9 with TRBJ2-1, with 7 bases identical to TRBD2. The CDR3 contains 14 residues. With V trimmed by 3 bases and J by 7 bases, 7 bases remained unmatched. Germline V lookup: CDR1 SGDLS, CDR2 YYNGEE. CDR3 coding DNA: TGTGCCAGCAGCGCCGAACTAGCGCGTAATGAGCAGTTCTTC. As protein: CASSAELARNEQFF.

V gene TRBV11-3 combines with J gene TRBJ1-2; D is ambiguous. The V end was cut by 0 bases, the J end by 4 bases, with 15 bases between. The length of the CDR3 is 16 residues. Germline loops: CDR1 SGHNT, CDR2 YENEEA. CDR3 DNA sequence: TGTGCCAGCAGCTTAGAGATGTCAGCAAAGCTCTATGGCTACACCTTC. Translated, it gives CASSLEMSAKLYGYTF. Full variable domain (rest looked up from reference TRBV11-3 and TRBJ1-2): EAGVVQSPRYKIIEKKQPVAFWCNPISGHNTLYWYLQNLGQGPELLIRYENEEAVDDSQLPKDRFSAERLKGVDSTLKIQPAELGDSAVYLCASSLEMSAKLYGYTFGSGTRLTVV.

This sequence joins TRBV10-3 and TRBJ2-1; D might be TRBD2 (5 bases). The CDR3 totals 13 residues. Germline CDR1 reads ENHRY; CDR2 reads SYGVKD. V lost 10 bases to trimming and J lost 1 base, with 11 bases between them. The CDR3 is CATGELSYNEQFF. The CDR3, as DNA: TGTGCCACCGGGGAGCTTTCCTACAATGAGCAGTTCTTC.

The chain carries TRBV19 and TRBJ2-2; weak D call: TRBD1 (6 bases). The germline CDR1 and CDR2 sequences are LNHDA and SQIVND (reference sequence). Trimming cost V 4 bases and J 6 bases, with 12 bases left between them. There are 14 residues in the CDR3. The CDR3 DNA is TGTGCCAGTAGTAGGGATTCAGGGGCCGGGGAGCTGTTTTTT. Amino acid sequence: CASSRDSGAGELFF.